This TCR beta chain comes out of a study of T cells after yellow fever vaccination. Study-wide background: SMART-Seq v4 Ultra Low Input served to prepare low-cell-number fractions. General observations from the study: FACS-sorted repertoires might harbor abundant contaminating clonotypes from the bulk population.

As regards this clonotype: What it binds is not known.

TCRdb re-called the 5' RACE reads with MiXCR, one entry per CDR3 protein. The profile shows some 170,000 distinct CDR3 sequences, 7% to 10% of them singletons. V was pared by 0 bases and J by 4 bases, with 12 bases between. This CDR3 contains 15 residues. Germline CDR1 and CDR2: MGHRA and YSYEKL. Sample: CD8+ T cells sorted from PBMCs, taken 45 days after the yellow fever booster vaccination. The J gene is TRBJ1-2, the V gene TRBV4-1; D call uncertain. This clonotype was sampled from a young man who received the YFV17D yellow fever vaccine. CDR3 region: CASSQDRGLPYGYTF. The CDR3 nucleotides read TGCGCCAGCAGCCAAGATCGAGGGCTACCCTATGGCTACACCTTC.